This passage covers 3 T cell receptor beta chains from one sample sequenced in a study of T-cell reconstitution after alpha-beta-depleted transplantation in children. As it was prepared, the TCRbeta library received unique molecular identifiers. One entry per CDR3 protein results from TCRdb running MiXCR on the PCR reads. The profile shows some 250,000 distinct CDR3 sequences, around 13% of them singletons. The specimen was PBMCs from the stem cell graft donor, collected from the stem cell graft. Receptor source: a human donor who donated a stem cell graft to a child with acute lymphoblastic leukemia.

This clonotype was seen repeatedly, ten times or more. The genes are TRBV30 and TRBJ1-6; D not certain. Trimming cost V 4 bases and J 5 bases, with 9 bases left between them. CDR1 GTSNPN and CDR2 SVGIG come from the germline V gene (reference sequence). The CDR3 runs 13 residues. The CDR3 spells CAWTATHNSPLHF. The CDR3 nucleotides read TGTGCCTGGACGGCAACACATAATTCACCCCTCCACTTT.

This clonotype showed up many times. The CDR3 loop is CASSSYRGTGANVLTF. The DNA for the CDR3 is TGCGCCAGCAGCTCGTACAGGGGCACTGGGGCCAACGTCCTGACTTTC. The chain uses TRBV5-1 and TRBJ2-6; 7 bases are shared with TRBD1. The CDR3 has 16 amino acids. Germline lookup yields CDR1 SGHRS and CDR2 YFSETQ. V lost 3 bases, J lost 2 bases, and 5 bases stayed unmatched.

The table lists this clonotype with many counts. The chain joins TRBV6-1 to TRBJ1-1, with 7 bases that match TRBD1. There are 14 residues in the CDR3. V lost 8 bases to trimming and J lost 3 bases; unmatched junction nucleotides: 9. CDR1 is MNHNS, CDR2 SASEGT, per germline. This CDR3 reads CASGATGSYTEAFF. The DNA of the CDR3 is TGTGCCAGCGGTGCGACAGGGAGTTACACTGAAGCTTTCTTT.